This T cell receptor beta chain comes out of a study of T cell changes during pregnancy in multiple sclerosis. Germline V gene lookup returns CDR1 KGHSH and CDR2 LQKENI. The germline V and J ends were trimmed by 2 bases and 4 bases, with 15 bases remaining between them. The CDR3 sequence is 15 residues long. TCRdb's table, derived via immunoSEQ multiplex PCR, lists solely in-frame clones and lacks some. Of 35,000 to 55,000 clones listed, about 91% are singletons. The chain joins TRBV18 to TRBJ2-7, with D tentatively TRBD1 (5 bases). This TCR derives from a female donor with multiple sclerosis, enrolled in a pregnancy study. The specimen was peripheral blood, collected in the third trimester of pregnancy. The DNA of the CDR3 is TGTGCCAGCTCACCAAAGGCAGGGATAACGTACGAGCAGTACTTC. Residues: CASSPKAGITYEQYF.